Below are 26 T cell receptor beta chains sequenced from a single sample in a study of T cell responses to AZD1222 COVID-19 vaccine. TCRdb keeps only in-frame clones here, not all; method: immunoSEQ multiplex PCR. The sample includes 100,000 to 150,000 clones, 80% to 95% seen only once; the top ten take 0.9% to 1.4%. This material consisted of peripheral blood, taken 28 days after the second AZD1222 dose. These receptors came from an adult who received the AZD1222 COVID-19 vaccine.

This chain links TRBV6-2 or TRBV6-3 with TRBJ2-5, with unresolved D. Trimming removed 0 bases from V and 4 bases from J, with 12 bases in between. Germline CDR1 MNHEY, CDR2 SVGEGT. This CDR3 has 15 residues. DNA of the CDR3: TGTGCCAGCAGTTACTCGAGAGGCCAGGTAGAGACCCAGTACTTC. It specifies CASSYSRGQVETQYF.

The CDR3 reads CASSLTPTDTQYF. The CDR3 DNA is TGTGCCAGCAGCTTAACGCCCACAGATACGCAGTATTTT. This chain links TRBV7-3 with TRBJ2-3, with D unclear. Germline V gene data show CDR1 as SGHTA and CDR2 as FQGTGA. V gave up 0 bases and J gave up 2 bases, with 3 bases separating them. CDR3 length equals 13 residues.

This chain connects TRBV3-1 (or the pseudogene TRBV3-2) to TRBJ1-6; D unresolved. The CDR3 totals 12 residues. V dropped 4 bases and J dropped 7 bases, with 5 bases sitting between them. Germline loops: CDR1 LGHDT, CDR2 YNNKEL (reference sequence). The DNA for the CDR3 is TGTGCCAGCAGCCCGATCAATTCACCCCTCCACTTT. Translation: CASSPINSPLHF.

CDR3 protein: CASSYRGDRVSYNEQFF. CDR3 sequence (DNA): TGTGCCAGCAGTTACCGGGGAGACAGGGTCTCCTACAATGAGCAGTTCTTC. The chain is built from TRBV6-2 or TRBV6-3 and TRBJ2-1; TRBD1 matches at 7 bases. The CDR3 length is 17 residues. V trimming: 2 bases; J trimming: 0 bases; junction bases outside the gene matches: 7. CDR1 and CDR2 from the germline V gene are MNHEY and SVGEGT.

The chain couples TRBV7-8 to TRBJ1-1, with D unclear. CDR1 is SGHVS, CDR2 FQNEAQ, per germline. The CDR3 is 14 amino acids. V dropped 1 base and J dropped 5 bases, with 11 bases sitting between them. CDR3 DNA: TGTGCCAGCAGCTTAGTGGACGAAAATACTGAAGCTTTCTTT. It translates to CASSLVDENTEAFF.

The chain combines TRBV19 with TRBJ1-1, with D perhaps matching TRBD1 (6 bases). Trimming took off 5 bases at V and 4 bases at J, with 14 bases between the two ends. The CDR3 has 14 amino acids. CDR1 and CDR2 (germline): LNHDA, SQIVND (reference sequence). As DNA, the CDR3 is TGTGCCAGTAGTGGAAGACAGGTTCGCACTGAAGCTTTCTTT. Protein: CASSGRQVRTEAFF.

The V gene is TRBV9, the J gene TRBJ1-4; TRBD1 aligns across 7 bases. Germline V gene sequence: CDR1 SGDLS, CDR2 YYNGEE. V lost 4 bases to trimming and J lost 5 bases; unmatched junction nucleotides: 8. CDR3 length equals 15 residues. CDR3 loop: CASSLSGGRNEKLFF. CDR3 in DNA: TGTGCCAGCAGCCTCTCAGGGGGAAGAAATGAAAAACTGTTTTTT.

The V call is TRBV11-3, the J call TRBJ2-1; TRBD2 matches at 8 bases. Trimming took 5 bases from V and 0 from J; bases not matched to a gene: 9. From germline, CDR1 is SGHNT and CDR2 YENEEA. CDR3 length: 17 residues. CDR3 bases: TGTGCCAGCAGCCCCAATGTAGCGGGAATCTCCTACAATGAGCAGTTCTTC. It encodes CASSPNVAGISYNEQFF. Combining the CDR3 with reference TRBV11-3 and TRBJ2-1 gives the whole variable domain EAGVVQSPRYKIIEKKQPVAFWCNPISGHNTLYWYLQNLGQGPELLIRYENEEAVDDSQLPKDRFSAERLKGVDSTLKIQPAELGDSAVYLCASSPNVAGISYNEQFFGPGTRLTVL.

This chain connects TRBV27 to TRBJ1-1; D gene ambiguous. CDR3 length equals 13 residues. V was trimmed by 0 bases and J by 3 bases, leaving 5 bases between them. Germline assignment: CDR1 MNHEY and CDR2 SMNVEV (reference sequence). In DNA form, the CDR3 reads TGTGCCAGCAGTTTATCGGGGTACACTGAAGCTTTCTTT. It specifies CASSLSGYTEAFF.

V gene TRBV7-2 combines with J gene TRBJ2-4; D call uncertain. V gave up 5 bases and J gave up 1 base, with 12 bases separating them. Germline V gene data show CDR1 as SGHTA and CDR2 as FQGNSA. This CDR3 region has 15 residues. The CDR3 DNA reads TGTGCCAGCAGCCTACCGGAAGGGGCCAAAAACATTCAGTACTTC. Its translation: CASSLPEGAKNIQYF.

This sequence joins TRBV24-1 and TRBJ2-2; TRBD2 might be the D (5 bases). The V and J ends lost 5 bases and 3 bases respectively, with 9 bases between them. This CDR3 spans 14 amino acids. The germline V gene encodes CDR1 KGHDR and CDR2 SFDVKD. The CDR3 nucleotides are TGTGCCACCAGTGCCCCGGAGGACACCGGGGAGCTGTTTTTT. This codes for CATSAPEDTGELFF.

This chain joins TRBV18 and TRBJ1-6, with 8 bases matching TRBD1. The CDR3 totals 15 residues. V lost 3 bases to trimming and J lost 8 bases; unmatched junction nucleotides: 6. The germline CDR1 and CDR2 sequences are KGHSH and LQKENI. The CDR3 DNA sequence: TGTGCCAGCTCACCTGGACAGGGAAGGCATTCACCCCTCCACTTT. It specifies CASSPGQGRHSPLHF.

This clone was recorded only once. The chain is built from TRBV6-6 and TRBJ2-3; 7 positions match TRBD2. The CDR3 consists of 15 residues. CDR1 is MNHNY and CDR2 is SVGAGI in the germline V gene (reference sequence). Germline trimming cut 2 bases from V and 5 bases from J; bases unmatched to any gene: 7. The CDR3 bases are TGTGCCAGCAGTTACAGTCCGGGGGGAAGAGATACGCAGTATTTT. Translating gives CASSYSPGGRDTQYF.

Of note for this clone: Other DNA sequences in this specimen translate into the identical CDR3. The V gene is TRBV5-1, the J gene TRBJ1-1; D unresolved. V was clipped by 2 bases and J by 1 base, with 6 bases between them. Germline V gene data show CDR1 as SGHRS and CDR2 as YFSETQ. The CDR3 spans 13 residues. The CDR3 reads CASSLTTNTEAFF. The CDR3 bases are TGCGCCAGCAGCTTAACGACGAACACTGAAGCTTTCTTT.

V and J are TRBV11-2 and TRBJ1-4, with D possibly matching TRBD1 (5 bases). The germline V gene has CDR1 SGHAT and CDR2 FQNNGV. V dropped 1 base and J dropped 8 bases, with 17 bases sitting between them. The CDR3 has 16 residues. The CDR3 coding sequence is TGTGCCAGCAGCTTAGGCGAGGGACCGACGGAAGAAAAACTGTTTTTT. It specifies CASSLGEGPTEEKLFF.

The genes are TRBV6-2 or TRBV6-3 and TRBJ1-3; D unclear. Per germline, CDR1 MNHEY and CDR2 SVGEGT. The V end lost 4 bases, the J end lost 0 bases, and 13 bases lay between the germline ends. The CDR3 spans 16 residues. The CDR3 loop is CASSSSSSASGNTIYF. The CDR3 bases are TGTGCCAGCAGTTCCTCTTCCAGCGCCTCTGGAAACACCATATATTTT.

The rearrangement uses TRBV6-6 and TRBJ1-5; no reliable D call. V was shortened by 7 bases and J by 9 bases, with 16 bases between the two germline ends. CDR1 and CDR2 from the germline V gene are MNHNY and SVGAGI (reference sequence). The CDR3 loop spans 13 amino acids. CDR3 sequence reads: CASKPRLEGPQHF. The CDR3 DNA sequence: TGTGCCAGCAAGCCTCGCCTGGAGGGGCCCCAGCATTTT.

The chain couples TRBV9 to TRBJ2-1; 12 nucleotides match TRBD2. The germline CDR1 and CDR2 sequences are SGDLS and YYNGEE. Losses at the gene ends were 4 bases for V and 10 bases for J; bases not matched to a gene: 9. The CDR3 spans 15 residues. The CDR3 region has the DNA TGTGCCAGCAGCCCCCGACTAGCGGGAGTTGAAGAGCAGTTCTTC. This sequence encodes CASSPRLAGVEEQFF.

The chain carries TRBV11-2 and TRBJ2-1, with TRBD2 matching over 12 bases. Unmatched junction bases numbered 5, after V lost 5 bases and J lost 9 bases. The CDR3 totals 14 residues. Germline-derived CDR1 and CDR2 are SGHAT and FQNNGV. The DNA for the CDR3 is TGTGCCAGCAGCCCTAGCGGGGGGGCCGGTGAGCAGTTCTTC. Residues: CASSPSGGAGEQFF.

The chain is built from TRBV5-1 and TRBJ2-2, with 7 bases fitting TRBD1. The J segment lost 4 bases and the V segment lost 5 bases, leaving 11 bases of the junction unmatched. Looked up from germline, CDR1 is SGHRS and CDR2 is YFSETQ. CDR3 length: 16 amino acids. The CDR3 loop is CASSRVQGTATGELFF. CDR3 DNA sequence: TGCGCCAGCAGTCGAGTTCAGGGGACAGCCACCGGGGAGCTGTTTTTT.

The rearrangement uses TRBV7-6 and TRBJ2-1; 9 nucleotides line up with TRBD1. Trimming took 4 bases from V and 12 from J; bases not matched to a gene: 10. CDR1 SGHVS and CDR2 FNYEAQ come from the germline V gene. The CDR3 is 14 residues long. CDR3 loop: CASSSAGQGVAQFF. In DNA, the CDR3 is TGTGCCAGCAGCTCGGCGGGACAGGGTGTCGCGCAGTTCTTC.

The genes are TRBV28 and TRBJ2-7, with TRBD1 matching over 9 bases. The CDR3 runs 13 residues. CDR1 and CDR2 (germline): MDHEN, SYDVKM. V lost 6 bases and J lost 6; bases outside the gene matches: 6. The CDR3 spells CASSTGQGGEQYF. CDR3 nucleotides: TGTGCCAGCAGCACGGGACAGGGTGGCGAGCAGTACTTC. The full variable domain, its missing parts supplied by reference TRBV28 and TRBJ2-7, is DVKVTQSSRYLVKRTGEKVFLECVQDMDHENMFWYRQDPGLGLRLIYFSYDVKMKEKGDIPEGYSVSREKKERFSLILESASTNQTSMYLCASSTGQGGEQYFGPGTRLTVT.

The chain employs TRBV7-3 and TRBJ2-1, with TRBD2 matching 7 bases. The CDR3 spans 14 residues. The V and J ends lost 2 bases and 7 bases, in that order; junction bases with no gene match: 5. CDR1 and CDR2 (germline): SGHTA, FQGTGA. The CDR3 DNA reads TGTGCCAGCAGCTTAGCGGGAGTTACAAATGAGCAGTTCTTC. Protein sequence: CASSLAGVTNEQFF.

The J gene is TRBJ2-5, the V gene TRBV2, with 14 positions matching TRBD2. V shed 6 bases and J 0 bases; nucleotides not matched to a gene: 3. The CDR3 is made up of 16 amino acids. CDR1 is SNHLY and CDR2 is FYNNEI in the germline V gene. DNA for the CDR3: TGTGCCAGCAGGCCGGGACTAGCGGGGGACCAAGAGACCCAGTACTTC. It encodes CASRPGLAGDQETQYF.

The chain recombines TRBV28 with TRBJ2-3; TRBD2 agrees at 9 bases. Looked up from germline, CDR1 is MDHEN and CDR2 is SYDVKM. CDR3 length: 19 amino acids. V was clipped by 0 bases and J by 0 bases; unmatched bases: 10. The CDR3 reads CASSLWGTGTSYSTDTQYF. The CDR3 nucleotides are TGTGCCAGCAGTTTATGGGGAACCGGGACTAGCTATAGCACAGATACGCAGTATTTT.

The rearrangement joins TRBV29-1 to TRBJ2-3; 7 bases are shared with TRBD1. V lost 6 bases and J lost 0; bases outside the gene matches: 6. This CDR3 spans 14 amino acids. Germline lookup yields CDR1 SQVTM and CDR2 ANQGSEA. CDR3 protein: CSVTGDPSTDTQYF. The CDR3 nucleotides are TGCAGCGTCACAGGGGATCCTAGCACAGATACGCAGTATTTT.